These 2 T cell receptor beta chains came from one sample sequenced in a study of cytomegalovirus exposure and HLA in healthy donors. The PCR made use of 60 Vbeta and 13 Jbeta primers. Sequencing used immunoSEQ multiplex PCR; TCRdb keeps in-frame clones, though not all of them. The data hold roughly 60,000 clones, with 70% to 85% observed a single time. Sequenced input: PBMCs. The receptors derive from a woman in her thirties or forties in good health and CMV-seropositive.

The V gene is TRBV19, the J gene TRBJ2-7; 9 nucleotides align to TRBD1. CDR3 size: 15 residues. The germline V gene has CDR1 LNHDA and CDR2 SQIVND (reference sequence). The V and J ends lost 4 bases and 6 bases, in that order; junction bases with no gene match: 10. In DNA form, the CDR3 reads TGTGCCAGTAGTAGTCCGGGACAGGGATCCCCCGAGCAGTACTTC. It encodes CASSSPGQGSPEQYF.

The chain couples TRBV6-5 to TRBJ2-5; 8 bases are shared with TRBD1. Germline loops: CDR1 MNHEY, CDR2 SVGAGI. V was clipped by 4 bases and J by 4 bases; unmatched bases: 8. The CDR3 contains 15 residues. DNA for the CDR3: TGTGCCAGCAGTTTCACGACAGGGGTCGGAGAGACCCAGTACTTC. Translated, it gives CASSFTTGVGETQYF.